This TCR beta chain was obtained from a study of blood T cell repertoires in COVID-19. Whole-study context: Material from acute and convalescent COVID-19 was sourced from the United States, Italy and Spain.

Germline CDR1 reads SNHLY; CDR2 reads FYNNEI. V gave up 2 bases and J gave up 6 bases, with 7 bases separating them. This CDR3 region has 12 residues. Recruitment covered about 26 US areas and drew participants whose ages spanned about 18 to 100 years. Profiling relied on immunoSEQ multiplex PCR, and the TCRdb table lists in-frame clones only, not all of them. The sample has over 300,000 clones, 80% to 90% seen once. This receptor was obtained from a man aged 25 to 40 who had recovered from COVID-19. The sequenced sample was PBMCs or T cells enriched from blood (not recorded which). V and J are TRBV2 and TRBJ1-1, with D uncertain. For the CDR3, the DNA is TGTGCCAGCAGTGAATACGGGGCTGAAGCTTTCTTT. Residues: CASSEYGAEAFF.